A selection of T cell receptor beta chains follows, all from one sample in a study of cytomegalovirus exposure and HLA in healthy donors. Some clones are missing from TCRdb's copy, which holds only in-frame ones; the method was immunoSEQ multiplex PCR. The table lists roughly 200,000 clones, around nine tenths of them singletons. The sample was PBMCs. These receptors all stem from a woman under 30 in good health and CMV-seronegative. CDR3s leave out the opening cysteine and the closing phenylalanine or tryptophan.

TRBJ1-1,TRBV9,ASSGTAGGLNTEAF
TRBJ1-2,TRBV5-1,ASSLDTAYYGYT
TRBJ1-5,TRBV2,ASSLRQANQPQH
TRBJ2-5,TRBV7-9,ASSPRDRDFETQY
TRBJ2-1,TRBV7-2,ASSLSGTSGSYNEQF
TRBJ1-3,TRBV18,ASSPQGLNSGNTIY
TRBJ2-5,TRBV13,ASSIQGALEETQY
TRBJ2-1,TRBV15,ATSRESLALYNEQF
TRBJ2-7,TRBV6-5,ASSDGSSYEQY
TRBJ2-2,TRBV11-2,ASSKGLAGTGELF
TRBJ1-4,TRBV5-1,ASKVGSAHEKLF
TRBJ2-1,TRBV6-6,ASSYTDGGGAAEQF
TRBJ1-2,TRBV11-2,ASSSLGGAHNYGYT
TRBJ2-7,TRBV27,ASSGTGPSYEQY